This T cell receptor beta chain was identified during a study of cytomegalovirus exposure and HLA in healthy donors. The approximately 120-subject validation cohort, separate from the approximately 630-subject first cohort, included the donors. For this clone: Antigen unknown.

The data were produced by immunoSEQ multiplex PCR, yet TCRdb's version contains in-frame clones alone and is incomplete. The sample holds about 120,000 clones, approximately 91% seen once. V was shortened by 5 bases and J by 7 bases, with 11 bases between the two germline ends. CDR1 and CDR2 (germline): SGHTA, FQGNSA. This CDR3 is built from 12 residues. Study outcomes and limitations: The listing of about 150 TCR beta chains classed them as cytomegalovirus-associated. For cytomegalovirus status, the classifier reportedly gave diagnoses with high specificity and sensitivity.

The rearrangement uses TRBV7-2 and TRBJ2-5; D perhaps matches TRBD2 (5 bases). Sequences were obtained from PBMCs. This clonotype was sampled from a man aged 18 to 29 in good health and CMV-seropositive. CDR3 protein: CASSGSARTQYF. CDR3 nucleotide sequence: TGTGCCAGCAGCGGGAGCGCTCGGACCCAGTACTTC.